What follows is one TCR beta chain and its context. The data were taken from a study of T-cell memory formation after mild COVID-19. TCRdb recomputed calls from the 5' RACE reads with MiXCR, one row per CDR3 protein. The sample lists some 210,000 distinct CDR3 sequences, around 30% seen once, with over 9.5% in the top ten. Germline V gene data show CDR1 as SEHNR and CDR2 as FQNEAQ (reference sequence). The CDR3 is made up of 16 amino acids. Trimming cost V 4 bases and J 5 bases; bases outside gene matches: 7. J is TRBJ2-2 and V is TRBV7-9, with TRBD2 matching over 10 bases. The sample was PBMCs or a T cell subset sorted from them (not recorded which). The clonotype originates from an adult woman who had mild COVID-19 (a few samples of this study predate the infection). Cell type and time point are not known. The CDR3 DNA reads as TGTGCCAGCAGCTCTCCTAGCGGGAGTCAAACCGGGGAGCTGTTTTTT. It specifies CASSSPSGSQTGELFF.